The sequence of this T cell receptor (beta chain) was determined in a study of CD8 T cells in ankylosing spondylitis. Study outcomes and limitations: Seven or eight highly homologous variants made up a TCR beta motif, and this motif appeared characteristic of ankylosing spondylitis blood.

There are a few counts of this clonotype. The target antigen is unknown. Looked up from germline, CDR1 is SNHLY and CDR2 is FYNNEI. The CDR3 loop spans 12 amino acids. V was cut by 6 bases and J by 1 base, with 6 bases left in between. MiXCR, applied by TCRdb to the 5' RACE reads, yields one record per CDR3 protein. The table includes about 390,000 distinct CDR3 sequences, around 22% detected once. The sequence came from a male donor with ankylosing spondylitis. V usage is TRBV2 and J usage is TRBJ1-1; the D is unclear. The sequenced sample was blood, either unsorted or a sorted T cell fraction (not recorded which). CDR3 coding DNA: TGTGCCAGCAGGCCCCAGAACACTGAAGCTTTCTTT. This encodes CASRPQNTEAFF.